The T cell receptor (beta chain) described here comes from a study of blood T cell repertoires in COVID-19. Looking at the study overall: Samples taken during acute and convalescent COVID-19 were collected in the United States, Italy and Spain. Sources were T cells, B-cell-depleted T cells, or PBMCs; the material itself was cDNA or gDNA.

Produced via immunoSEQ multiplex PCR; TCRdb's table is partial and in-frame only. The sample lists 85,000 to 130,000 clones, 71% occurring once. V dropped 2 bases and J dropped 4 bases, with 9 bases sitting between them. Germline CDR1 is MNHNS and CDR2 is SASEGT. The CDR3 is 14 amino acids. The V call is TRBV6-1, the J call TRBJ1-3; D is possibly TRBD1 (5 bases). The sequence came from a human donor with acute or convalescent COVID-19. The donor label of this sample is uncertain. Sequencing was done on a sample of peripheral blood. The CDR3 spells CASSEPGKGNTIYF. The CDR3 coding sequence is TGTGCCAGCAGTGAACCAGGGAAGGGAAACACCATATATTTT.